Shown below are 27 T cell receptor beta chains from a single sample sequenced in a study of T cell clonality in common variable immunodeficiency. The method was immunoSEQ multiplex PCR; TCRdb's version includes in-frame clones alone and lacks a portion of them. The sample counts approximately 81,000 clones, none seen once; the ten largest own over 0.7%. Sequencing input: peripheral blood mononuclear cells. The source is a person between 18 and 75 years old in good health.

This clone has a count of ten or more. The read stops 3 residues short of the end of the CDR3; the missing end is completed from the germline J gene. J is TRBJ2-1 and V is TRBV6-2 or TRBV6-3; 7 positions agree with TRBD1. CDR1 and CDR2 (germline): MNHEY, SVGEGT. The CDR3 loop spans 13 amino acids. J gave up 4 bases and V 5 bases, and 2 bases lay outside the gene matches. The CDR3 region is CASSGTVYNEQFF. The CDR3 DNA, read in part, is TGTGCCAGCAGTGGGACAGTATACAATGAG.

This clone was seen repeatedly, ten times or more. Coverage ceases 3 residues before the CDR3 finishes, and the germline J gene fills in the end. This chain links TRBV6-1 with TRBJ2-3; 9 positions match TRBD2. The CDR3 is made up of 17 amino acids. With 1 base clipped from V and 6 bases from J, the junction kept 11 bases outside the gene matches. Per germline, CDR1 MNHNS and CDR2 SASEGT. The sequenced part of the CDR3 DNA is TGTGCCAGCAGTGAAGGAGGGCTAGCGGGAATTAAGGATACG. Translated, it gives CASSEGGLAGIKDT. Given in full, the CDR3 is CASSEGGLAGIKDTQYF.

Ten or more counts support this clone. The CDR3 end falls 3 residues outside the read, so it is completed with the germline J gene. The sample carries other DNA sequences with the same CDR3. J is TRBJ1-5 and V is TRBV20-1; 9 bases are shared with TRBD1. Germline V CDR1 and CDR2: DFQATT, SNEGSKA (reference sequence). V lost 5 bases and J lost 5; bases outside the gene matches: 4. The CDR3 is 13 amino acids. The CDR3 loop reads CSAPTGGHQPQHF. CDR3 DNA (partial): TGCAGTGCTCCGACAGGGGGGCATCAGCCC.

Ten or more counts support this clone. The sequenced fragment ends 3 residues before the CDR3 boundary, so the rest is inferred from the germline J gene. The genes are TRBV7-2 and TRBJ2-1; 12 positions match TRBD2. Germline CDR1 reads SGHTA; CDR2 reads FQGNSA. After removal of 6 bases from V and 4 bases from J, the junction contained 4 bases not matched to a gene. The CDR3 is 15 amino acids. CDR3 DNA, as far as it was read: TGTGCCAGCAGTCGGACTAGCGGGGAATACAATGAG. This translates into CASSRTSGEYNE. The whole CDR3 sequence reads CASSRTSGEYNEQFF. The entire variable domain, with the rest obtained from reference TRBV7-2 and TRBJ2-1, is as follows: GAGVSQSPSNKVTEKGKDVELRCDPISGHTALYWYRQSLGQGLEFLIYFQGNSAPDKSGLPSDRFSAERTGGSVSTLTIQRTQQEDSAVYLCASSRTSGEYNEQFFGPGTRLTVL.

The table lists this clone with many counts. The read falls 3 residues short of the CDR3 end, and the missing part is taken from the germline J gene. V and J are TRBV12-3 or TRBV12-4 and TRBJ2-7, with 8 bases lining up with TRBD1. With 5 bases clipped from V and 1 base from J, the junction kept 7 bases outside the gene matches. CDR3 length: 15 amino acids. CDR3 protein: CASSVMTGASYEQYF. The CDR3 DNA, read in part, is TGTGCCAGCAGTGTCATGACAGGGGCGTCCTACGAG.

This clone was seen many times. The missing CDR3 end, 3 residues past where the read stops, is filled in from the germline J gene. The chain is built from TRBV20-1 and TRBJ2-7; perhaps TRBD1 as D (5 bases). This CDR3 has 12 residues. Trimming shortened V by 1 base and J by 4 bases, and 8 bases separated the two germline ends. CDR1 is DFQATT, CDR2 SNEGSKA, per germline (reference sequence). The covered CDR3 bases are TGCAGTGCTAGAGGACAGATTTACGAG. As protein: CSARGQIYE. The whole CDR3 protein reads CSARGQIYEQYF.

This clone appeared many times. From the germline J gene comes the end of the CDR3, since the read stops 3 residues before it. The rearrangement joins TRBV7-9 to TRBJ2-7; 9 bases are a match to TRBD2. Trimming removed 5 bases from V and 0 bases from J; junction bases left unmatched: 5. Germline V gives CDR1 SEHNR, CDR2 FQNEAQ (reference sequence). The CDR3 consists of 15 residues. This CDR3 is CASSPRLAVSYEQYF. The CDR3 bases that were read are TGTGCCAGCAGCCCGAGACTAGCGGTCTCCTACGAG.

This clone was counted ten times or more. The observed sequence ends 3 residues before the CDR3 terminus, with the missing tail filled in from the germline J gene. Other DNA sequences in this sample translate to the same CDR3. The chain joins TRBV7-2 to TRBJ2-3; tentatively, D is TRBD1 (5 bases). The CDR3 length is 14 residues. V was pared by 1 base and J by 2 bases, with 7 bases between. Germline V gene sequence: CDR1 SGHTA, CDR2 FQGNSA. This CDR3 reads CASSLDRSTDTQYF. CDR3 DNA, as far as it was read: TGTGCCAGCAGCTTAGACAGGTCCACAGATACG.

This clone was counted many times. The DNA ends 3 residues before the CDR3 does, and the rest of the CDR3 is filled in from the germline J gene. The chain combines TRBV19 with TRBJ1-4, with 12 bases identical to TRBD1. Germline V gene data show CDR1 as LNHDA and CDR2 as SQIVND (reference sequence). The CDR3 is 16 amino acids. Trimming at V came to 6 bases and at J to 0 bases, leaving 2 bases not matched to a gene. Partial CDR3 DNA: TGTGCCAGTAGGGGGACAGGGGGCGCAACTAATGAAAAA. Amino acid sequence: CASRGTGGATNEK. The whole CDR3 sequence reads CASRGTGGATNEKLFF.

This clone was detected many times. The read stops 3 residues short of the end of the CDR3; the missing end is completed from the germline J gene. The rearrangement links TRBV13 to TRBJ2-7, with D possibly TRBD1 on 6 matching bases. Germline values: CDR1 PRHDT, CDR2 FYEKMQ (reference sequence). The CDR3 has 14 residues. V was shortened by 5 bases and J by 1 base, with 12 bases between the two germline ends. CDR3 loop: CASSLRDMSYEQYF. CDR3 bases read: TGTGCCAGCAGCCTTCGGGACATGTCCTACGAG.

In this sample, this clone turned up many times. The CDR3 extends 3 residues past the end of the read, so its final part is completed from the germline J gene. V is TRBV10-1 and J is TRBJ2-2; 8 bases are shared with TRBD2. CDR1 and CDR2 (germline): WNHNN, SYGVQD (reference sequence). V shed 2 bases, J shed 5 bases, and the junction held 7 bases outside the gene matches. The CDR3 consists of 16 residues. CDR3 bases read: TGCGCCAGCAGTGAGGCCCGGGGGGGGGCAACCGGGGAG. It is translated as CASSEARGGATGE. The full CDR3 protein reads CASSEARGGATGELFF.

This clone was detected only a few times. A read error may be the cause here, since a much bigger clone is one base away. The observed sequence ends 3 residues before the CDR3 terminus, with the missing tail filled in from the germline J gene. The chain couples TRBV5-1 to TRBJ2-7, with TRBD1 identical over 7 bases. CDR1 SGHRS and CDR2 YFSETQ come from the germline V gene. The CDR3 has 16 residues. Germline trimming cut 3 bases from V and 2 bases from J; bases unmatched to any gene: 11. The CDR3 bases that were read are TGCGCCAGCAGCTCAACAGGGGCAGGGACCACCTACGAG. Translation: CASSSTGAGTTYE. The full CDR3 protein is CASSSTGAGTTYEQYF.

A remark on this clone: The CDR3 goes on 3 residues after the read ends, and that part is filled in from the germline J gene. V and J are TRBV11-2 and TRBJ2-3, with TRBD1 matching over 7 bases. In germline, CDR1 is SGHAT, CDR2 FQNNGV. The CDR3 consists of 14 residues. The CDR3 spells CASSLVSGGETQYF. The sequenced CDR3 bases are TGTGCCAGCAGCTTAGTGTCAGGGGGAGAGACG.

In this sample, this clone turned up many times. The CDR3 extends 3 residues past the end of the read, so its final part is completed from the germline J gene. The J gene is TRBJ2-6, the V gene TRBV28; TRBD2 matches 7 bases. This CDR3 comprises 18 residues. Germline V gene sequence: CDR1 MDHEN, CDR2 SYDVKM. V gave up 4 bases and J gave up 1 base; unmatched junction bases: 10. The CDR3 here is CASSSLPGLPSGANVLTF. The CDR3 bases that were read are TGTGCCAGCAGTTCCCTACCGGGACTACCATCTGGGGCCAACGTC. Drawing the rest from reference TRBV28 and TRBJ2-6, the complete variable domain is DVKVTQSSRYLVKRTGEKVFLECVQDMDHENMFWYRQDPGLGLRLIYFSYDVKMKEKGDIPEGYSVSREKKERFSLILESASTNQTSMYLCASSSLPGLPSGANVLTFGAGSRLTVL.

This clone was counted many times. This chain's CDR3 is CASSRDSSTNEKLFF. CDR3 DNA (partial): TGCGCCAGCAGCCGGGACAGTTCAACTAATGAAAAA. The chain is built from TRBV5-1 and TRBJ1-4; TRBD1 matches at 7 bases. The read gets to within 3 residues of the CDR3 end, and the germline J gene fills in the rest. Losses at the gene ends were 4 bases for V and 0 bases for J; bases not matched to a gene: 3. The germline gives CDR1 SGHRS, CDR2 YFSETQ. This CDR3 contains 15 residues.

This clone was observed at least ten times. The observed sequence ends 3 residues before the CDR3 terminus, with the missing tail filled in from the germline J gene. The chain carries TRBV12-3 or TRBV12-4 and TRBJ2-2; TRBD1 agrees at 9 bases. The CDR3 extends over 16 amino acids. Trimming cost V 7 bases and J 4 bases; bases outside gene matches: 10. The CDR3 sequence is CASTNPGQGSTGELFF. The CDR3 bases that were read are TGTGCCAGCACCAATCCGGGACAGGGTAGCACCGGGGAG.

The table lists this clone with many counts. The sequenced fragment ends 3 residues before the CDR3 boundary, so the rest is inferred from the germline J gene. Other DNA sequences in this sample translate to the same CDR3. V gene TRBV14 combines with J gene TRBJ2-7; possibly TRBD2 for D (6 bases). The germline gives CDR1 SGHDN, CDR2 FVKESK. The CDR3 extends over 13 amino acids. With 1 base removed from V and 6 bases from J, the gap between germline ends came to 10 bases. The DNA read from the CDR3 is TGTGCCAGCAGCCAAGGACTAGAACTCGAG. As protein: CASSQGLELE. The whole CDR3 reads CASSQGLELEQYF.

At least ten counts were recorded for this clone. With the read ending 3 residues before the CDR3 end, the germline J gene is used to fill in that end. The chain recombines TRBV20-1 with TRBJ2-3; 9 nucleotides agree with TRBD2. Germline V gene lookup returns CDR1 DFQATT and CDR2 SNEGSKA (reference sequence). The V segment lost 1 base and the J segment 4 bases; nucleotides outside the gene matches: 6. The CDR3 covers 15 residues. CDR3 sequence: CSARAEREVPDTQYF. CDR3 DNA (partial): TGCAGTGCTAGAGCCGAGCGGGAGGTCCCAGATACG.

Ten or more counts support this clone. The read terminates 3 residues ahead of where the CDR3 ends, so the germline J gene completes it. This chain joins TRBV7-2 and TRBJ2-7, with 9 bases lining up with TRBD2. Germline CDR1 SGHTA, CDR2 FQGNSA. The V segment lost 2 bases and the J segment 1 base; nucleotides outside the gene matches: 3. This CDR3 has 15 residues. This chain's CDR3 is CASSLRREGSYEQYF. The CDR3 bases that were read are TGTGCCAGCAGCTTAAGGCGGGAGGGATCCTACGAG.

This clone came up many times. Read coverage stops 3 residues before the CDR3 terminus; the germline J gene supplies the remainder. The V gene is TRBV5-1, the J gene TRBJ2-7, with D possibly matching TRBD2 (5 bases). Trimming took off 2 bases at V and 0 bases at J, with 15 bases between the two ends. This CDR3 is built from 16 residues. Germline-derived CDR1 and CDR2 are SGHRS and YFSETQ. CDR3 bases read: TGCGCCAGCAGCTTAAATTCAGCGGTTAGCTCCTACGAG. Translated: CASSLNSAVSSYE. The entire CDR3 reads CASSLNSAVSSYEQYF.

This clone was observed many times. The read comes to an end 3 residues before the CDR3 does, leaving the germline J gene to fill in the end. The chain links TRBV19 to TRBJ2-7; tentatively, D is TRBD2 (7 bases). V lost 9 bases, J lost 3 bases, and 21 bases lay in between. Germline CDR1 reads LNHDA; CDR2 reads SQIVND (reference sequence). CDR3 size: 15 residues. CDR3 sequence: CASTGGADGYYEQYF. The DNA read from the CDR3 is TGTGCCAGCACTGGGGGGGCTGACGGATACTACGAG.

This clone was seen ten or more times. The read is 3 residues too short to cover the CDR3 end, so that end is filled in from the germline J gene. The genes are TRBV28 and TRBJ1-2; maybe TRBD1 (6 bases). The CDR3 is 14 amino acids. Trimming removed 5 bases at V and 0 bases at J, with 10 bases between. Germline CDR1 is MDHEN and CDR2 is SYDVKM. The DNA read from the CDR3 is TGTGCCAGCAGTCCCGGACAGACTAACTATGGC. Protein product: CASSPGQTNYG. The full CDR3 is CASSPGQTNYGYTF.

This clone showed up many times. The DNA ends 3 residues before the CDR3 does, and the rest of the CDR3 is filled in from the germline J gene. The chain uses TRBV5-1 and TRBJ2-1; the match to TRBD2 covers 7 bases. Germline CDR1 is SGHRS and CDR2 is YFSETQ. The V segment lost 3 bases and the J segment 5 bases; nucleotides outside the gene matches: 8. The CDR3 is 15 amino acids. The CDR3 protein is CASSSLAASDNEQFF. The sequenced CDR3 bases are TGCGCCAGCAGCTCCCTAGCGGCCAGCGACAATGAG.

This clone was observed many times. The CDR3 extends 3 residues past the end of the read, so its final part is completed from the germline J gene. This chain links TRBV19 with TRBJ2-5, with 7 positions matching TRBD2. The V segment lost 10 bases and the J segment 4 bases; nucleotides outside the gene matches: 15. Germline CDR1 is LNHDA and CDR2 is SQIVND (reference sequence). The CDR3 is 15 amino acids. CDR3: CATRDGGRSTETQYF. CDR3 bases read: TGTGCCACCCGAGACGGCGGGAGATCTACAGAGACC.

This clone was detected ten times or more. The CDR3 goes on 3 residues after the read ends, and that part is filled in from the germline J gene. J is TRBJ2-5 and V is TRBV28; TRBD2 matches 8 bases. Unmatched junction bases numbered 7, after V lost 5 bases and J lost 2 bases. Germline V gene lookup returns CDR1 MDHEN and CDR2 SYDVKM. CDR3 length: 15 residues. CDR3 sequence reads: CASSPGGLQQETQYF. Partial CDR3 DNA: TGTGCCAGCAGTCCGGGGGGGTTACAACAAGAGACC.

This clone was detected many times. The observed sequence ends 3 residues before the CDR3 terminus, with the missing tail filled in from the germline J gene. The chain uses TRBV19 and TRBJ2-1; 10 bases match TRBD2. CDR1 is LNHDA, CDR2 SQIVND, per germline (reference sequence). This CDR3 has 20 residues. The junction had 16 bases not matched to a gene; V was cut back by 3 bases and J by 2 bases. The CDR3 DNA, read in part, is TGTGCCAGTAGTATGGGGTCGGGGGCTAGCGGGAGATGGACCTACAATGAG. Translated, it gives CASSMGSGASGRWTYNE. The complete CDR3 reads CASSMGSGASGRWTYNEQFF.

In regard to this clone: The read finishes 3 residues shy of the CDR3 end, and the germline J gene is used to complete it. The chain couples TRBV11-2 to TRBJ1-1, with D tentatively TRBD1 (5 bases). V dropped 5 bases and J dropped 3 bases, with 13 bases sitting between them. The CDR3 runs 14 residues. Per the germline V gene, CDR1 is SGHAT and CDR2 is FQNNGV. The CDR3 here is CASSRVRGDTEAFF. Partial CDR3 DNA: TGTGCCAGCAGCCGCGTCCGAGGGGACACTGAA.